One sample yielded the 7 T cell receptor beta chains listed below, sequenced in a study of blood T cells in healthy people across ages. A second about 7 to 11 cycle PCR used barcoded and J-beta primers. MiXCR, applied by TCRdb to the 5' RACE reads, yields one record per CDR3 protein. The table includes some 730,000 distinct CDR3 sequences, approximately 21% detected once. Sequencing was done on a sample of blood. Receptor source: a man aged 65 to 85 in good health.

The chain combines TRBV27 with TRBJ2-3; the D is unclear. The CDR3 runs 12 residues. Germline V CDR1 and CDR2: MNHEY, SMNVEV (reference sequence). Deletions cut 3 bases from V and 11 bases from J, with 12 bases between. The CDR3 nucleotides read TGTGCCAGCAGTTTTTTACCGGGCTTGCAGTATTTT. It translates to CASSFLPGLQYF.

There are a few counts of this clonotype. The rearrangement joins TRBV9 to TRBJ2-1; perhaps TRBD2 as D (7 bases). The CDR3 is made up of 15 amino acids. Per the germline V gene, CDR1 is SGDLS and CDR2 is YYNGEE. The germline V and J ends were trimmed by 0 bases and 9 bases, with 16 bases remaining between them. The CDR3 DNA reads TGTGCCAGCAGCGTAGAGGGGGGGGACGAGAGTGAGCAGTTCTTC. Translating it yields CASSVEGGDESEQFF.

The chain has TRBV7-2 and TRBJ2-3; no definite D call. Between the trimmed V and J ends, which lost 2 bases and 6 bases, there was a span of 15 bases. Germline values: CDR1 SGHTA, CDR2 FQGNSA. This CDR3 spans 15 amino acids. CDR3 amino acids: CASSLNPGPEDTQYF. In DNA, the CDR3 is TGTGCCAGCAGCTTAAACCCGGGCCCAGAGGATACGCAGTATTTT.

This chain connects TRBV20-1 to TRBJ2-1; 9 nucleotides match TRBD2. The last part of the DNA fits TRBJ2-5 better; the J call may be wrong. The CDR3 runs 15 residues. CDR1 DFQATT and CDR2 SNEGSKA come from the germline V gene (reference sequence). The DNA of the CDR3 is TGCAGTGCTAGAGATGGGACTAGCAGCCAAGAGACCCAGTACTTC. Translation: CSARDGTSSQETQYF.

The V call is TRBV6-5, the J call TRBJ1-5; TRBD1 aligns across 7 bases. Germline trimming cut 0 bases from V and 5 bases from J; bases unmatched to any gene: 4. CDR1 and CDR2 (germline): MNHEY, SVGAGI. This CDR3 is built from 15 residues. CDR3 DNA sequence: TGTGCCAGCAGTTACTCTCGACAGGGTCATCAGCCCCAGCATTTT. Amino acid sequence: CASSYSRQGHQPQHF.

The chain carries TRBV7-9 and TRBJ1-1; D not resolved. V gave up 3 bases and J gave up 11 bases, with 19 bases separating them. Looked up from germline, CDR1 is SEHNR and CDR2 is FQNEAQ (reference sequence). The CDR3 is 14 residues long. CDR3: CASSFASGETAAFF. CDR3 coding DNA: TGTGCCAGCAGCTTTGCCTCTGGGGAAACAGCTGCTTTCTTT.

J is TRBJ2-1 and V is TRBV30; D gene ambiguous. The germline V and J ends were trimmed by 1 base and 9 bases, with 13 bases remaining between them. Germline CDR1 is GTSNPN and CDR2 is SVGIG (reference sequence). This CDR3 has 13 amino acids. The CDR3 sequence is CAWSDWGIGEQFF. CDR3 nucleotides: TGTGCCTGGAGTGATTGGGGAATTGGTGAGCAGTTCTTC.